This TCR beta chain emerged from a study of T cells after yellow fever vaccination. Study-wide points: Only a small proportion of the clonotypes turned up in both the CD4 and the CD8 compartments, likely arising from convergent recombination.

Using its own MiXCR run on the 5' RACE reads, TCRdb lists one record per CDR3 protein. Seen here are a few hundred thousand distinct CDR3 sequences, approximately 10% observed once, and the top ten hold about 3.7%. This clonotype was seen only a few times. Its antigen is unidentified. After removal of 10 bases from V and 5 bases from J, the junction contained 14 bases not matched to a gene. Germline V gene lookup returns CDR1 SNHLY and CDR2 FYNNEI. This CDR3 is 15 amino acids long. This chain uses TRBV2 with TRBJ1-1; 9 bases map to TRBD1. The sample consisted of CD4+ T cells sorted from PBMCs, taken 5 days after the yellow fever booster vaccination. This receptor was obtained from a man between 18 and 35 years old who received the YFV17D yellow fever vaccine. CDR3 nucleotide sequence: TGTGCCACGGGACAGGGATCGGGGATGGGGACTGAAGCTTTCTTT. The encoded protein is CATGQGSGMGTEAFF.